This T cell receptor beta chain was profiled in a study of OX40 agonist ivuxolimab in advanced cancers. Background on the study: Treatment of patients was with ivuxolimab, an agonistic anti-OX40 (CD134) antibody. At doses from 0.01 to 10 mg/kg, patients were given intravenous ivuxolimab every 2 weeks. Patients with hepatocellular carcinoma, melanoma, renal cell or head and neck cancer made up the dose-escalation patients.

Deletions cut 5 bases from V and 4 bases from J, with 16 bases between. The CDR3 is 15 amino acids. Germline V gene data show CDR1 as MDHEN and CDR2 as SYDVKM. For this clone: Antigen specificity is unknown.

General study points: Among the lowest levels of clonal expansion were found in partial responders at 0.1-3.0 mg/kg.

TCRdb keeps only in-frame clones here, not all; method: immunoSEQ multiplex PCR. The table includes tens of thousands of clones, 84% detected once. The source was CD4+ or CD8+ T cells sorted from blood, collected in a trial of the OX40 agonist ivuxolimab. The chain recombines TRBV28 with TRBJ2-3; D is possibly TRBD1 or TRBD2 (5 bases each). The receptor comes from an adult with an advanced solid tumor such as melanoma, head and neck, liver or kidney cancer. CDR3 DNA sequence: TGTGCCAGCAGTGCCGGGACGGCCTCCGCAGATACGCAGTATTTT. Amino acid sequence: CASSAGTASADTQYF.